The 4 T cell receptor beta chains in this list originate from one sample, sequenced in a study of CD8+ T cells in alopecia areata. As the sequencing template, cDNA was produced by extracting RNA and reverse transcribing it. The table came from immunoSEQ multiplex PCR; TCRdb's copy has only in-frame clones and leaves some out. In the table there are about 190,000 clones, 55% to 70% of which are singletons. The treatment denotes: oral pan-JAK inhibitor, 5-10 mg twice daily. This specimen consisted of CD4+ T cells sorted from blood, obtained at week 4, from a patient treated with tofacitinib. These receptors originate from a human donor with alopecia areata.

The chain employs TRBV15 and TRBJ1-1, with D possibly TRBD1 on 6 matching bases. This CDR3 contains 12 residues. The germline CDR1 and CDR2 sequences are LNHNV and YYDKDF (reference sequence). Trimming pared 0 bases from V and 8 bases from J, leaving 7 bases between. The CDR3 sequence is CATSRDDREAFF. Here the CDR3 DNA reads TGTGCCACCAGCAGAGACGACAGGGAAGCTTTCTTT.

The genes are TRBV29-1 and TRBJ2-2, with D unresolved. Germline V gene lookup returns CDR1 SQVTM and CDR2 ANQGSEA. The CDR3 has 12 residues. Trimming took 7 bases from V and 3 from J, leaving 9 bases between them. CDR3 DNA sequence: TGCAGCGCCCGACGGCACACCGGGGAGCTGTTTTTT. It is translated as CSARRHTGELFF.

Of note for this clone: Because it lacks the conserved phenylalanine or tryptophan at the end, this CDR3 is likely a read error. The limits of the CDR3 on the DNA are not certain, so only TCRdb's listed CDR3 is given. The V gene is TRBV23-1, the J gene TRBJ1-1. TRBV23-1 is assigned to the ORF class and has an uncertain function. The CDR3 length equals 8 residues, ends included. The CDR3 loop reads CASSQSDC.

The chain is built from TRBV5-6 and TRBJ1-1; D remains ambiguous. Germline V CDR1 and CDR2: SGHDT, YYEEEE. CDR3 size: 14 residues. V lost 1 base, J lost 3 bases, and 10 bases lay in between. In DNA, the CDR3 is TGTGCCAGCAGCTTGACGGGCCCATACACTGAAGCTTTCTTT. This gives the protein CASSLTGPYTEAFF.